Listed below are T cell receptor beta chains from one sample, sequenced in a study of blood T cell repertoires in COVID-19. Profiled with immunoSEQ multiplex PCR; TCRdb holds only in-frame clones, not every one. The table records 68,000 or so clones, roughly 91% of them present only once. The sequencing sample was made of peripheral blood. These receptors came from a man between 45 and 60 years old with COVID-19, enrolled during active disease. CDR3s leave out the opening cysteine and the closing phenylalanine or tryptophan.

>TRBV11-1|TRBJ2-1
ASSLAFYNEQF
>TRBV5-1|TRBJ2-3
ASSPLRLSDTQY
>TRBV11-2|TRBJ1-6
ASSLQVYNSPLH
>TRBV18|TRBJ2-1
ASFRDRLGEQF
>TRBV2|TRBJ2-3
ASGVAAGRRTDTQY
>TRBV7-9|TRBJ2-2
ASTSLAGVLGGELF
>TRBV19|TRBJ2-2
ASSIDQGAGELF
>TRBV19|TRBJ2-7
ASSIGAPTIYEQY
>TRBV2|TRBJ1-5
ASRPTRSQPQH
>TRBV29-1|TRBJ1-1
SVDAGGAGMRNTEAF
>TRBV12-3/TRBV12-4|TRBJ1-1
ASAGGTEAF
>TRBV14|TRBJ2-3
ASSQPGQAFTDTQY
>TRBV5-1|TRBJ2-5
ASSLGLAGGQETQY
>TRBV5-1|TRBJ2-2
ASSLRLAGDYTGELF
>TRBV12-3/TRBV12-4|TRBJ1-2
ASRESANYGYT
>TRBV10-3|TRBJ2-6
AISEVSGTGTSGANVLT
>TRBV6-2/TRBV6-3|TRBJ2-1
ASSPGTSVYNEQF
>TRBV24-1|TRBJ2-5
ATSDGGVGSQETQY
>TRBV12-3/TRBV12-4|TRBJ2-7
ASSFGGDEQY
>TRBV27|TRBJ2-3
ASSFLQGTDTQY
>TRBV7-2|TRBJ2-3
ASSSGLAGGVRDTQY
>TRBV7-3|TRBJ2-3
ASSLMSGSTDTQY
>TRBV12-3/TRBV12-4|TRBJ1-1
ASSPQGPTEAF